The clone carrying this T cell receptor (beta chain) occurred a few times. Its antigen is not identified. Germline-derived CDR1 and CDR2 are KGHSH and LQKENI. This CDR3 is built from 15 residues. With 2 bases clipped from V and 4 bases from J, the junction kept 4 bases outside the gene matches. This sample was taken from a study of CD8+CD57+ T cells in acquired aplastic anemia. Study as a whole: The study obtained an average of about 3.1 ug of DNA from sorted CD4+ and CD8+ cells. Mean read depth for CD4+ cells from healthy donors was 9 million to 13 million.

Genomic DNA acted as the template from which TCR beta VDJ combination and CDR3 sequence profiling were carried out. TCRdb itself ran the reads through MiXCR, one entry per CDR3 protein. In the table there are about 180,000 distinct CDR3 sequences, under 55% of which are singletons. The study, taken as a whole, reports: Significance was not reached for CD8+ Simpson's diversity between patients and controls. Around 29 CD8+ CDR3 sequences were shared between patients and controls.

The sequence was collected from a human donor in good health. Sequenced material: sorted CD4+, CD8+, or CD8+CD57+ T cells (not recorded which) from PBMCs. This chain uses TRBV18 with TRBJ2-1; 8 nucleotides line up with TRBD2. The CDR3 spells CASSPAGRGYNEQFF. CDR3 DNA sequence: TGTGCCAGCTCACCAGCCGGGAGGGGTTACAATGAGCAGTTCTTC.